The T cell receptor beta chain under discussion was sequenced for a study of cytomegalovirus exposure and HLA in healthy donors. Study-wide background: Findings of an earlier analysis included some 110 million unique TCR beta sequences from some 200 million T cells. The study, taken as a whole, reports: Later analysis identified several of the most significant clusters that appeared linked to common viral pathogens. Some V segments (TRBV6-2 and TRBV6-3 among them) were excluded as indistinguishable.

In the PCR, 60 Vbeta and 13 Jbeta primers were used. In the authors' methods: In a later analysis, tens of millions of unique TCR beta chains included roughly 11 million shared by two or more donors. TCRdb's copy holds only in-frame clones and misses some; the assay was immunoSEQ multiplex PCR. The DNA gave D and trimming, while V, J and clone size come from that table. The sample yields 150,000 to 200,000 clones, about 81% seen once. Regarding this clone: Its cognate antigen is unknown.

Germline assignment: CDR1 SEHNR and CDR2 FQNEAQ (reference sequence). The CDR3 is 11 residues long. V was clipped by 5 bases and J by 4 bases, with 5 bases between them. This TCR came from a woman aged 18-29 years in good health and CMV-seropositive. Material: PBMCs. The V gene is TRBV7-9, the J gene TRBJ2-5; D is undetermined. The CDR3 nucleotides are TGTGCCAGCAGCCACAGAGAGACCCAGTACTTC. The encoded protein is CASSHRETQYF.